What follows is one TCR beta chain and its context. The CDR3 contains 16 residues. The germline V gene has CDR1 KGHSH and CDR2 LQKENI. The V gene end was trimmed by 6 bases and the J gene end by 0 bases; junction bases not matched to a gene: 8. The record originates from a study of T cell changes during pregnancy in multiple sclerosis. Profiling relied on immunoSEQ multiplex PCR, and the TCRdb table lists in-frame clones only, not all of them. The sample holds around 57,000 clones, about 92% seen once. V gene TRBV18 combines with J gene TRBJ2-1, with 7 nucleotides matching TRBD2. This clonotype was obtained from a female donor in good health, enrolled as a control in a pregnancy study. The sequenced sample was CD4+ T cells from peripheral blood mononuclear cells, obtained after pregnancy. The CDR3 DNA is TGTGCCAGCTCCCTCTCCGGGGGGAGCTCCTACAATGAGCAGTTCTTC. It encodes CASSLSGGSSYNEQFF.